These 13 T cell receptor beta chains share one sample of origin, sequenced in a study of blood T cell repertoires in COVID-19. Libraries were prepared by immunoSEQ multiplex PCR; TCRdb keeps only in-frame clonotypes and omits some of them. The sample holds about 50,000 clones, approximately 85% seen once. The sample taken for sequencing was peripheral blood. Every receptor here comes from a man aged 55 to 70 with acute or convalescent COVID-19.

Note on this clone: The same CDR3 also results from other DNA sequences found in this sample. The chain recombines TRBV6-5 with TRBJ1-1, with D maybe TRBD1 (5 bases). From germline, CDR1 is MNHEY and CDR2 SVGAGI. The germline V and J ends were trimmed by 0 bases and 2 bases, with 10 bases remaining between them. The length of the CDR3 is 15 residues. The CDR3: CASSYSSRGNTEAFF. The CDR3 DNA reads TGTGCCAGCAGTTACTCGAGTAGGGGAAACACTGAAGCTTTCTTT.

This sequence joins TRBV6-6 and TRBJ2-7, with D possibly TRBD2 on 5 matching bases. The CDR3 has 14 amino acids. V lost 7 bases, J lost 3 bases, and 16 bases lay in between. Germline-derived CDR1 and CDR2 are MNHNY and SVGAGI (reference sequence). CDR3 nucleotide sequence: TGTGCCAGCAAGGACGGGATGTCCCTCTACGAGCAGTACTTC. This translates into CASKDGMSLYEQYF.

This chain joins TRBV3-1 (or the pseudogene TRBV3-2) and TRBJ1-3; D is ambiguous. CDR3 length: 13 residues. V lost 1 base to trimming and J lost 4 bases, with 5 bases between them. The germline gives CDR1 LGHDT, CDR2 YNNKEL (reference sequence). In nucleotides, the CDR3 is TGTGCCAGCAGCCAAGTAGAGGGAAACACCATATATTTT. Encoded protein: CASSQVEGNTIYF.

The chain combines TRBV11-2 with TRBJ1-2; D might be TRBD1 (5 bases). The germline CDR1 and CDR2 sequences are SGHAT and FQNNGV. CDR3 length equals 12 residues. V lost 5 bases to trimming and J lost 13 bases, with 17 bases between them. The chain's CDR3 is CASSPSGPGGTF. The CDR3 bases are TGTGCCAGCAGCCCATCGGGTCCCGGGGGCACCTTC.

V and J are TRBV27 and TRBJ2-3; 10 nucleotides align to TRBD2. V lost 5 bases, J lost 6 bases, and 8 bases stayed unmatched. This CDR3 comprises 15 residues. CDR1 MNHEY and CDR2 SMNVEV come from the germline V gene (reference sequence). Here the CDR3 reads CASSILAGRQDTQYF. CDR3 nucleotide sequence: TGTGCCAGCAGTATACTAGCGGGACGCCAGGATACGCAGTATTTT.

The sample holds a few counts of this clone. The rearrangement joins TRBV27 to TRBJ2-5, with 8 nucleotides matching TRBD1. This CDR3 spans 15 amino acids. V was clipped by 2 bases and J by 5 bases; unmatched bases: 7. Per the germline V gene, CDR1 is MNHEY and CDR2 is SMNVEV (reference sequence). The CDR3: CASSLGTGVLETQYF. CDR3 bases: TGTGCCAGCAGTTTAGGGACAGGTGTTCTTGAGACCCAGTACTTC.

This chain links TRBV30 with TRBJ2-5, with 12 bases identical to TRBD2. Germline CDR1 reads GTSNPN; CDR2 reads SVGIG (reference sequence). The V segment lost 2 bases and the J segment 2 bases; nucleotides outside the gene matches: 3. There are 15 residues in the CDR3. The CDR3 DNA sequence: TGTGCCTGGAGTATTGGACTAGCGGGACAAGAGACCCAGTACTTC. Its protein product is CAWSIGLAGQETQYF.

The chain couples TRBV28 to TRBJ1-1, with D possibly being TRBD1 (6 bases). Per germline, CDR1 MDHEN and CDR2 SYDVKM. Trimming stripped 8 bases from V and 1 base from J, with 11 bases between. The CDR3 spans 13 residues. The CDR3 DNA is TGTGCCAGCGGCCGGACAGCGAACACTGAAGCTTTCTTT. Translated: CASGRTANTEAFF.

This clone appeared once. The J gene is TRBJ1-1, the V gene TRBV30; weak D call: TRBD1 (6 bases). Per the germline V gene, CDR1 is GTSNPN and CDR2 is SVGIG (reference sequence). Trimming shortened V by 1 base and J by 2 bases, and 8 bases separated the two germline ends. The CDR3 is 13 amino acids. The DNA for the CDR3 is TGTGCCTGGAGTGGGGGGGGCAACACTGAAGCTTTCTTT. It specifies CAWSGGGNTEAFF.

The chain uses TRBV2 and TRBJ2-1; 7 bases are a match to TRBD2. V trimming: 4 bases; J trimming: 0 bases; junction bases outside the gene matches: 9. Per the germline V gene, CDR1 is SNHLY and CDR2 is FYNNEI. The CDR3 spans 17 residues. DNA for the CDR3: TGTGCCAGCAGTGTTAGTCCTAGCGGTTCCTCCTACAATGAGCAGTTCTTC. Translated: CASSVSPSGSSYNEQFF.

This chain links TRBV2 with TRBJ1-6, with D perhaps TRBD1 (6 bases). Between the trimmed V and J ends, which lost 6 bases and 7 bases, there was a span of 13 bases. The CDR3 has 14 amino acids. CDR1 is SNHLY, CDR2 FYNNEI, per germline. The CDR3 sequence: CASSDRTSNSPLHF. The CDR3 DNA follows: TGTGCCAGCAGCGACAGGACGTCGAATTCACCCCTCCACTTT. Complete variable domain (other parts from reference TRBV2 and TRBJ1-6): EPEVTQTPSHQVTQMGQEVILRCVPISNHLYFYWYRQILGQKVEFLVSFYNNEISEKSEIFDDQFSVERPDGSNFTLKIRSTKLEDSAMYFCASSDRTSNSPLHFGNGTRLTVT.

The V and J genes are TRBV10-3 and TRBJ2-1; the match to TRBD2 covers 7 bases. The CDR3 is 17 residues long. Germline V lookup: CDR1 ENHRY, CDR2 SYGVKD. V gave up 0 bases and J gave up 9 bases; unmatched junction bases: 14. The CDR3 nucleotides read TGTGCCATCAGTGAGTCTGCGTTCGGGACTACACCGGGTGAGCAGTTCTTC. Amino acids: CAISESAFGTTPGEQFF.

CDR3: CASSQAGGGYTF. CDR3 in DNA: TGTGCCAGCAGCCAAGCAGGGGGCGGCTACACCTTC. This chain links TRBV3-1 (or the pseudogene TRBV3-2) with TRBJ1-2; 8 bases fit TRBD1. The CDR3 consists of 12 residues. Germline trimming cut 1 base from V and 8 bases from J; bases unmatched to any gene: 0. Germline CDR1 and CDR2: LGHDT and YNNKEL (reference sequence).